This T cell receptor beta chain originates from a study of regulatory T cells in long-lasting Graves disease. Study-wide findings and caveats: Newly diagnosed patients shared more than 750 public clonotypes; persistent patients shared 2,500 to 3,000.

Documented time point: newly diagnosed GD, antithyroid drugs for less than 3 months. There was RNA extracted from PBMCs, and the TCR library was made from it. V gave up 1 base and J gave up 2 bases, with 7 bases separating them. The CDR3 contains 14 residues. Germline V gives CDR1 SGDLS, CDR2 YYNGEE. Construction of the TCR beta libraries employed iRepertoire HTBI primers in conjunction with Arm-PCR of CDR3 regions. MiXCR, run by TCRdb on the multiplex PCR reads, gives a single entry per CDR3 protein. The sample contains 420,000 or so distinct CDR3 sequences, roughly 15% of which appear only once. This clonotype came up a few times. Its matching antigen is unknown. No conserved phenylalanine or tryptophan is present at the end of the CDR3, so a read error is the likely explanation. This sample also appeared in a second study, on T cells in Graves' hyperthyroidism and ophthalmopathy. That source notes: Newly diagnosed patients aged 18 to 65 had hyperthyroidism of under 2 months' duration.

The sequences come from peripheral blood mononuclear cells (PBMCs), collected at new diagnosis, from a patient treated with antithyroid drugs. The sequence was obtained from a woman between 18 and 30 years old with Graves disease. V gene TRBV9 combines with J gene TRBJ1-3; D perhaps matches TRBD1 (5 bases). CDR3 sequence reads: CASSVLGAGNTIYL. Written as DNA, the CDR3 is TGTGCCAGCAGCGTATTAGGGGCTGGAAACACCATATATTTG.